The T cell receptor beta chain described here comes from a study of immune cell composition in non-small cell lung cancer. Findings and limits, study-wide: Lung squamous cell carcinoma tumours had significantly higher top 10 clone scores and productive clonality than lung adenocarcinoma.

Details on this clone: The antigen remains unidentified.

Trimming removed 5 bases from V and 6 bases from J; junction bases left unmatched: 5. CDR3 length: 13 amino acids. In germline, CDR1 is GTSNPN, CDR2 SVGIG (reference sequence). This table comes from immunoSEQ multiplex PCR, and its TCRdb copy is limited to in-frame clones, with some not included. The sample lists approximately 3,000 clones, around 81% occurring once. Separately, the same data were catalogued under a study of CD4 T cells in lung cancer. Turning to that study: Before blood donation, patients had received platinum chemotherapy among other treatments.

The chain is built from TRBV30 and TRBJ2-1; 9 bases fit TRBD2. The sequence derives from a human donor with non-small cell lung cancer. The source material was lung tumor tissue. This CDR3 is CAWGGLALNEQFF. The CDR3 region has the DNA TGTGCCTGGGGTGGACTAGCGCTCAATGAGCAGTTCTTC.